This T cell receptor (beta chain) was sequenced in a study of blood T cell repertoires in COVID-19. Data came from immunoSEQ multiplex PCR; TCRdb stores just in-frame clones and leaves some out. The table has 40,000 to 60,000 clones, roughly 88% seen once. Germline CDR1 reads LGHDT; CDR2 reads YNNKEL (reference sequence). The ends lost 1 base at V and 5 bases at J; junction bases unmatched: 7. CDR3 length: 16 residues. The sequencing input was peripheral blood. The sequence derives from a human donor in a cohort sampled during active COVID-19. The chain employs TRBV3-1 (or the pseudogene TRBV3-2) and TRBJ2-3; 9 nucleotides match TRBD2. The chain's CDR3 is CASSQVSGSFLDTQYF. The CDR3 nucleotides are TGTGCCAGCAGCCAAGTTAGCGGGAGTTTTTTAGATACGCAGTATTTT.